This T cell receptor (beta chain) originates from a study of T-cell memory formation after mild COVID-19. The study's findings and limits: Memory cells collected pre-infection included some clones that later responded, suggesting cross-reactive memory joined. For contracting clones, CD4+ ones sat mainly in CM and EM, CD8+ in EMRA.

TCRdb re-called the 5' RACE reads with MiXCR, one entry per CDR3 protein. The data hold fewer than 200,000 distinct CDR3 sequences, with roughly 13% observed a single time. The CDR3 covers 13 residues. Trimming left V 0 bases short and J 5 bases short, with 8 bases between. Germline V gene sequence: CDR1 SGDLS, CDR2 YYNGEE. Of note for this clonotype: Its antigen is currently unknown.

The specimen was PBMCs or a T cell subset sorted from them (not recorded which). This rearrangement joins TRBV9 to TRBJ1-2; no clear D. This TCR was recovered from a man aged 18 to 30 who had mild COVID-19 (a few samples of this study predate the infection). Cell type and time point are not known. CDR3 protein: CASSVEGSYGYTF. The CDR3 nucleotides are TGTGCCAGCAGCGTAGAGGGATCTTATGGCTACACCTTC.